This T cell receptor beta chain emerged from a study of shared clonotypes between healthy human individuals. Study at large: Contributing individuals were two females and a few males aged 18 to 49. Three plates each covered CD4 naive and memory; CD8 naive two, CD8 memory one.

Authors' data handling: Owing to the provision of junction-only sequences devoid of quality scores by immunoSEQ, filtering differed. This table comes from immunoSEQ multiplex PCR, and its TCRdb copy is limited to in-frame clones, with some not included. V and J calls and clone size are copied from that table; D and trimming were computed from the DNA. The sample holds some 900,000 clones, approximately 80% seen once. The CDR3 runs 15 residues. V lost 5 bases and J 2 bases, leaving 14 bases between the germline ends. Germline V gives CDR1 SGHNT, CDR2 YENEEA. This clone was seen a handful of times. Its antigen remains unidentified. General study points: The expectation was that sequencing depth would affect clonotype sharing among donors.

The receptor comes from a man between 18 and 35 years old in good health. The sample was memory CD4+ T cells sorted from blood. Subset reported: CD45RA-negative fraction. The chain links TRBV11-3 to TRBJ2-3; tentatively, D is TRBD1 or TRBD2 (5 bases each). CDR3 protein: CASSPGPNPTDTQYF. In DNA, the CDR3 is TGTGCCAGCAGCCCGGGACCTAACCCCACAGATACGCAGTATTTT.